This entry lists 8 T cell receptor beta chains sequenced from one sample in a study of blood T cell repertoires in COVID-19. Clones were read by immunoSEQ multiplex PCR, and TCRdb kept only the in-frame ones, dropping some. The table lists about 410,000 clones, 86% of them singletons. Sequences were obtained from peripheral blood. Receptors were obtained from a woman in her twenties or thirties with active or convalescent COVID-19.

The V gene is TRBV18, the J gene TRBJ2-7, with TRBD2 matching 7 bases. The J segment lost 4 bases and the V segment lost 3 bases, leaving 6 bases of the junction unmatched. CDR1 is KGHSH and CDR2 is LQKENI in the germline V gene. The CDR3 is made up of 14 amino acids. The CDR3, as DNA: TGTGCCAGCTCACCGGCCGGGGGGAGGTACGAGCAGTACTTC. Translation gives CASSPAGGRYEQYF. Complete variable domain (other parts from reference TRBV18 and TRBJ2-7): NAGVMQNPRHLVRRRGQEARLRCSPMKGHSHVYWYRQLPEEGLKFMVYLQKENIIDESGMPKERFSAEFPKEGPSILRIQQVVRGDSAAYFCASSPAGGRYEQYFGPGTRLTVT.

V is TRBV19 and J is TRBJ2-3; a possible D gene is TRBD1 (6 bases). The CDR3 length is 15 residues. Deletions cut 1 base from V and 6 bases from J, with 14 bases between. Germline V lookup: CDR1 LNHDA, CDR2 SQIVND (reference sequence). The CDR3 is CASSIGGTGLDTQYF. The CDR3 DNA is TGTGCCAGTAGTATAGGGGGAACAGGGTTGGATACGCAGTATTTT.

This clone was counted once. This rearrangement joins TRBV3-1 (or the pseudogene TRBV3-2) to TRBJ1-5; D is ambiguous. Germline V gene data show CDR1 as LGHDT and CDR2 as YNNKEL (reference sequence). The V end lost 5 bases, the J end lost 4 bases, and 9 bases lay between the germline ends. The CDR3 is made up of 13 amino acids. This CDR3 is CASSDTGNQPQHF. The CDR3 DNA follows: TGTGCCAGCAGCGACACGGGGAATCAGCCCCAGCATTTT.

The J gene is TRBJ1-4, the V gene TRBV6-1; a possible D gene is TRBD1 (6 bases). V lost 4 bases and J lost 8, with 20 bases in between. Germline assignment: CDR1 MNHNS and CDR2 SASEGT. The CDR3 covers 16 residues. In DNA, the CDR3 is TGTGCCAGCAGTGCGTTGTTTTTGGCAGGGGACGAAAAACTGTTTTTT. Residues: CASSALFLAGDEKLFF.

The chain uses TRBV6-1 and TRBJ2-3, with 7 bases fitting TRBD2. Per germline, CDR1 MNHNS and CDR2 SASEGT. This CDR3 region has 16 residues. V lost 2 bases, J lost 1 base, and 6 bases stayed unmatched. This chain's CDR3 is CASSESGGRGTDTQYF. CDR3 nucleotides: TGTGCCAGCAGTGAATCGGGCGGGAGAGGCACAGATACGCAGTATTTT.

The CDR3 bases are TGCGCCAGCAGTGAAGCGGCCCCTGAGCAGTTCTTC. Translating gives CASSEAAPEQFF. The V gene is TRBV10-1, the J gene TRBJ2-1; tentatively, D is TRBD2 (5 bases). The germline V gene encodes CDR1 WNHNN and CDR2 SYGVQD (reference sequence). The CDR3 totals 12 residues. V was cut by 3 bases and J by 9 bases, with 9 bases left in between.

Here the CDR3 DNA reads TGTGCCAGCAGCTTAGTCTCCGGGGGAGGGTCACCCCTCCACTTT. This encodes CASSLVSGGGSPLHF. This chain connects TRBV11-2 to TRBJ1-6, with a possible D match to TRBD1 (5 bases). This CDR3 contains 15 residues. Germline V gene lookup returns CDR1 SGHAT and CDR2 FQNNGV. Between the trimmed V and J ends, which lost 1 base and 10 bases, there was a span of 14 bases.

V usage is TRBV27 and J usage is TRBJ2-7, with TRBD1 identical over 10 bases. V gave up 6 bases and J gave up 2 bases; unmatched junction bases: 7. Germline V gives CDR1 MNHEY, CDR2 SMNVEV (reference sequence). CDR3 length: 15 amino acids. In nucleotides, the CDR3 is TGTGCCAGCAGCCATGGACAGGGGGTAGCCTACGAGCAGTACTTC. Amino acids: CASSHGQGVAYEQYF.